This T cell receptor beta chain was captured by sequencing in a study of OX40 agonist ivuxolimab in advanced cancers. Whole-study results and caveats: Researchers did not determine the expanded peripheral T cells' antigen specificity. More expanded clones were seen, on average, in CD8+ T cells than in CD4+.

Libraries were prepared by immunoSEQ multiplex PCR; TCRdb keeps only in-frame clonotypes and omits some of them. The sample shows approximately 69,000 clones, approximately 88% of them seen only once. As regards this clone: Its specificity is not known.

Germline loops: CDR1 SGHRS, CDR2 YFSETQ. The CDR3 has 16 residues. Deletions cut 0 bases from V and 1 base from J, with 13 bases between. This rearrangement joins TRBV5-1 to TRBJ2-5; D is ambiguous. Sequencing was performed on CD4+ or CD8+ T cells sorted from blood, taken in a trial of the OX40 agonist ivuxolimab. The origin of this receptor is an adult with an advanced solid tumor such as melanoma, head and neck, liver or kidney cancer. The CDR3 loop reads CASSLAGSRSQETQYF. The CDR3 DNA is TGCGCCAGCAGCTTGGCCGGCAGCAGGAGCCAAGAGACCCAGTACTTC.